The T cell receptor beta chain described here comes from a study of shared clonotypes between healthy human individuals. There were no recent acute infections or vaccinations among the donors, who were healthy HIV-negative adults. The CDR3 has 14 amino acids. CDR1 and CDR2 (germline): SGHTA, FQGNSA. The J segment lost 9 bases and the V segment lost 5 bases, leaving 9 bases of the junction unmatched. Authors' analysis steps: Quality scores were absent from the junction-only immunoSEQ sequences, so filtering differed. The repertoire was sequenced with immunoSEQ multiplex PCR; TCRdb's copy has only in-frame clones and lacks some. That table supplies the V and J calls and clone size; D and trimming were determined from the DNA. The sample contains about 1 million clones, 65% to 75% of which appear only once.

The TCR originated in a man aged 18-30 years in good health. Material: memory CD4+ T cells sorted from blood. The subset is: CD45RA-negative fraction. The chain carries TRBV7-2 and TRBJ2-1; 8 bases fit TRBD2. The CDR3 reads CASSTRAGEGEQFF. The CDR3 DNA reads TGTGCCAGCAGCACCCGAGCGGGAGAGGGTGAGCAGTTCTTC.